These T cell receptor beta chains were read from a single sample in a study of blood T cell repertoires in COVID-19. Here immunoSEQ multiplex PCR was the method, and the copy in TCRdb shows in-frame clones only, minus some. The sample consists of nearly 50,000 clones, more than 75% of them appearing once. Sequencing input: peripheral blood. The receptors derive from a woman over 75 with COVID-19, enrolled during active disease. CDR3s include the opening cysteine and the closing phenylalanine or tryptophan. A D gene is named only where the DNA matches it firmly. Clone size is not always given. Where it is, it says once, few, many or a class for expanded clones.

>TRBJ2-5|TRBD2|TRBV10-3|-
TGTGCCATCAGTGAGAGGACTAGTCTGGAGACCCAGTACTTC
CAISERTSLETQYF
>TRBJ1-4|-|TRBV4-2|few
TGTGCCAGCAGCCAAGGAGAGGGCAGCGAAAAACTGTTTTTT
CASSQGEGSEKLFF
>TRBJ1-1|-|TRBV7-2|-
TGTGCCAGCAGCTTAGTGCAAAGGGGCAGGACTGAAGCTTTCTTT
CASSLVQRGRTEAFF
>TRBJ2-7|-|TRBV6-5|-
TGTGCCAGCAGTTCCGGGATGGACTACGAGCAGTACTTC
CASSSGMDYEQYF
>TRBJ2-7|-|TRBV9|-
TGTGCCAGCAGCGTAATGGGGGGAGAGCAGTACTTC
CASSVMGGEQYF
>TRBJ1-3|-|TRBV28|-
TGTGCCAGCAGTCTCCATGGGGGCAGCTCTGGAAACACCATATATTTT
CASSLHGGSSGNTIYF
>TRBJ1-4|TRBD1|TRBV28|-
TGTGCCAGCAGTTTGAGGGCAGGGGGAGATGAAAAACTGTTTTTT
CASSLRAGGDEKLFF
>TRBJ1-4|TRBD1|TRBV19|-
TGTGCCAGTAGTAAAACAGGGGACGACGCAACTAATGAAAAACTGTTTTTT
CASSKTGDDATNEKLFF
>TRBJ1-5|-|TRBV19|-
TGTGTCACTGTTCCCTTGGCAGGGTCGAACCAGCCCCAGCATTTT
CVTVPLAGSNQPQHF
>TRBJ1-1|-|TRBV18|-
TGTGCCAGCTCAGAACAGCCGAACACTGAAGCTTTCTTT
CASSEQPNTEAFF
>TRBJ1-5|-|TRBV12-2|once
TGTGCAAGTCGCAGTCCACCCAGGGTAAGCAATCAGCCCCAGCATTTT
CASRSPPRVSNQPQHF
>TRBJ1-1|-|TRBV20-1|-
TGCAGTGCTAGTAATGGGGAGGGAGGCACTGAAGCTTTCTTT
CSASNGEGGTEAFF
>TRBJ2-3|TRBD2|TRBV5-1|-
TGCGCCAGCAGACCCGGGACTAGCGGGAGAGCAGATACGCAGTATTTT
CASRPGTSGRADTQYF
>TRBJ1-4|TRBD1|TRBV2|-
TGTGCCAGCAGGGTACAGGGGCTAGTGTATGAAAAACTGTTTTTT
CASRVQGLVYEKLFF
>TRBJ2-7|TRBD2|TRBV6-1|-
TGTGCCAGCAGTGAATTACTAGCGGGAGGGCGAAGGTCCTACGAGCAGTACTTC
CASSELLAGGRRSYEQYF
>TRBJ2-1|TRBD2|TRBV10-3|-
TGTGCCATCAGTGAGTTCACTAGCGGGATTCAGGATGAGCAGTTCTTC
CAISEFTSGIQDEQFF
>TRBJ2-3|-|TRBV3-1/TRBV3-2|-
TGTGCCAGCAGCCAAGTTAGTGGCTGGGCATCGAGCACAGATACGCAGTATTTT
CASSQVSGWASSTDTQYF
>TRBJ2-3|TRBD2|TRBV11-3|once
TGTGCCAGCAGCCCAAGCGGGGGGGCAGTCGGTACGCAGTATTTT
CASSPSGGAVGTQYF
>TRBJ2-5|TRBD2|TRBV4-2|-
TGTGCCAGCAGCCAAGATGTGTATGGGACTAGCAGCCAAGAGACCCAGTACTTC
CASSQDVYGTSSQETQYF
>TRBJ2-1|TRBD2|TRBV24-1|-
TGTGCCACCAGTGATTTGCGTAGCGGGAGGGCCTTTGAGCAGTTCTTC
CATSDLRSGRAFEQFF
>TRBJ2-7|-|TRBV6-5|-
TGTGCCAGCAGGAGAACCCGGGACAACTCCTACGAGCAGTACTTC
CASRRTRDNSYEQYF
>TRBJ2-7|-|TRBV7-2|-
TGTGCCAGCAGCTCTCAAACCGGGAGCTCCTACGAGCAGTACTTC
CASSSQTGSSYEQYF
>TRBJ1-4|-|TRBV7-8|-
TGTGCCAGCAGCTTAGCCGGGGCAACTAATGAAAAACTGTTTTTT
CASSLAGATNEKLFF
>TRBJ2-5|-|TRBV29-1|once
TGCAGCGTTGAGTCCCTCCCGGGGAAAGAGACCCAGTACTTC
CSVESLPGKETQYF
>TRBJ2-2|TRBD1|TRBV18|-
TGTGCCAGCTCACCGCGTGGACAGGGTGGGCGGTACGCTGTGACCGGGGAGCTGTTTTTT
CASSPRGQGGRYAVTGELFF
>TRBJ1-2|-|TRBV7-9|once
TGTGCCAGCAGCTTAACTGGGCAGAACTATGGCTACACCTTC
CASSLTGQNYGYTF
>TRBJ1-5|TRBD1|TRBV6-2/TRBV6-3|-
TGTGCCAGCAGCCACAGGGGGTATAGCAATCAGCCCCAGCATTTT
CASSHRGYSNQPQHF
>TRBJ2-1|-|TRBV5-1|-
TGCGCCAGCAGCCTAGGCAGTTATGAGCAGTTCTTC
CASSLGSYEQFF
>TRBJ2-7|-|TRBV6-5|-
TGTGCCAGCAGAGAGCACGAGCAGTACTTC
CASREHEQYF
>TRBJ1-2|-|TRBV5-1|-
TGCGCCAGCAGCCCATTTACAGCTAACTATGGCTACACCTTC
CASSPFTANYGYTF
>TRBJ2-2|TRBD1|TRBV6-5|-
TGTGCCAGCACCCCACAGGGGGTAGGCACCGGGGAGCTGTTTTTT
CASTPQGVGTGELFF
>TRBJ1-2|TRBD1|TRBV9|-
TGTGCCAGCAGCGCCCGGGACAGGGGTGACTATGGCTACACCTTC
CASSARDRGDYGYTF
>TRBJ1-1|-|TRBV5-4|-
TGTGCCAGCAGCTTAGAGGGGGGGACACGGAACACTGAAGCTTTCTTT
CASSLEGGTRNTEAFF
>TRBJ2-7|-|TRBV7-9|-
TGTGCCAGCAGCTTAGAGGTTATACAGGGAACATCCTACGAGCAGTACTTC
CASSLEVIQGTSYEQYF
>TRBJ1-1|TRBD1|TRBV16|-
TGTGCCAGCAGCCTCGGACAGGGAAGCACTGAAGCTTTCTTT
CASSLGQGSTEAFF
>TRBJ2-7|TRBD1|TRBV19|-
TGTGCCAGTAGGACAGGGGACGGGGCCAACTACGAGCAGTACTTC
CASRTGDGANYEQYF
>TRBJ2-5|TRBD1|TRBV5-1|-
TGCGCCAGCAGCTTAGGACAGGGCTATCAAGAGACCCAGTACTTC
CASSLGQGYQETQYF
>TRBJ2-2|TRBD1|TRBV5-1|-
TGCGCCAGCAGCTCCGGGACAGGGGAAGCCGGGGAGCTGTTTTTT
CASSSGTGEAGELFF
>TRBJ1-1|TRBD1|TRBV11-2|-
TGTGCCAGCAGCCCCGACAGGGTCCGCACTGAAGCTTTCTTT
CASSPDRVRTEAFF
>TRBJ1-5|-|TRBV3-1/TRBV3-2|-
TGTGCCAGCAGCTTCACAGGACGGGGGGGGCAGCCCCAGCATTTT
CASSFTGRGGQPQHF
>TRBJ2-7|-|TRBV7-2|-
TGTGCCAGCAGCTTACTGGGGGCGCAAATCGGATACGAGCAGTACTTC
CASSLLGAQIGYEQYF
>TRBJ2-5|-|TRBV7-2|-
TGTGCCAGCAGCTTAGGGTATAGCCAAGAGACCCAGTACTTC
CASSLGYSQETQYF
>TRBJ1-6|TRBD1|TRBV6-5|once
TGTGCCAGCCGACAGGGTTATAATTCACCCCTCCACTTT
CASRQGYNSPLHF
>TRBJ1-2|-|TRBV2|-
TGTGCCAGCAGTGACCAGGGGAGGGGTGGCTACACCTTC
CASSDQGRGGYTF
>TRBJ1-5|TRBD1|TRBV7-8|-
TGTGCCAGCAGCCAAATCGGGTTGGGACAGGGTGGCAATCAGCCCCAGCATTTT
CASSQIGLGQGGNQPQHF
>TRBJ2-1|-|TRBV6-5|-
TGTGCCAGCAGTTCGACCCGGGATGAGCAGTTCTTC
CASSSTRDEQFF
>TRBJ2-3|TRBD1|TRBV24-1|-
TGTGCCACCAGTGACCCCGTCAGGGGGTTGGGGGCAGATACGCAGTATTTT
CATSDPVRGLGADTQYF
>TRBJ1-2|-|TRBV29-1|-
TGCAGCGTCGAACGGACAGATCGCTATGGCTACACCTTC
CSVERTDRYGYTF
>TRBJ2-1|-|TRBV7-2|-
TGTGCCAGCAGCCGGGGGACGCCATACAATGAGCAGTTCTTC
CASSRGTPYNEQFF
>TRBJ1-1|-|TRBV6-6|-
TGTGCCAGCAGTTACGTTAGGGGCGGGGGCACTGAAGCTTTCTTT
CASSYVRGGGTEAFF
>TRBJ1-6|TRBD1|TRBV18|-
TGTGCCAGCTCACCCCAGGGACAGGCAAATTCACCCCTCCACTTT
CASSPQGQANSPLHF
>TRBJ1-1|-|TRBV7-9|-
TGTGCCAGCAGCTTTAACCCTAATAGGGAGACTGAAGCTTTCTTT
CASSFNPNRETEAFF
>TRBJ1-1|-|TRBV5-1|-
TGCGCCAGCAGAACCCGGGGTGACACTGAAGCTTTCTTT
CASRTRGDTEAFF
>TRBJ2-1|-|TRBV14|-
TGTGCCAGCAGTCCAGGGCCGATGGGGCAGTTCTTC
CASSPGPMGQFF
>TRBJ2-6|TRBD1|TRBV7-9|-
TGTGCCAGCAGTCCTACAGGGGCTGGGGCCAACGTCCTGACTTTC
CASSPTGAGANVLTF
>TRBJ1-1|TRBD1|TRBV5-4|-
TGTGCCAGCAGCTTAACGACAGGGGGTGATGCTTTCTTT
CASSLTTGGDAFF